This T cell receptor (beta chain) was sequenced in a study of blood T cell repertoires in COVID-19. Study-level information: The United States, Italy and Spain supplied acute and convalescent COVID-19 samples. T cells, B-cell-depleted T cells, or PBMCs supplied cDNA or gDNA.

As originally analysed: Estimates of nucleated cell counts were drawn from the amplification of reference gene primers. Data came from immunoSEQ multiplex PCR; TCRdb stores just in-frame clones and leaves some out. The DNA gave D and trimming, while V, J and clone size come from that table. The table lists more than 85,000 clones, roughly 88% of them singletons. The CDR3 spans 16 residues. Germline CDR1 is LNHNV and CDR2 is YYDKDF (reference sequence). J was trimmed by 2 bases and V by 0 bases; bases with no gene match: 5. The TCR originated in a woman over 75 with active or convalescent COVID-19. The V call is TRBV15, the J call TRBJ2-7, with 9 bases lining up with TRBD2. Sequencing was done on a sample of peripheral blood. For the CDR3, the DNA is TGTGCCACCAGCAGAGATCTAGCTAGCGGGACCTACGAGCAGTACTTC. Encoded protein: CATSRDLASGTYEQYF.